Below are 20 T cell receptor beta chains sequenced from a single sample in a study of blood T cells in healthy people across ages. A second PCR, run for roughly 7 to 12 cycles, used a sample-barcoded 5' primer plus a J-beta primer mix. TCRdb re-derived calls from the 5' RACE reads in MiXCR, one entry per CDR3 protein. This sample has approximately 1,700,000 distinct CDR3 sequences, with 35% to 50% found just once. The source material was blood. Receptors were obtained from a human donor in good health.

A word on this clonotype: Given a much more abundant clone one base away, this may be a read error. The rearrangement links TRBV20-1 to TRBJ2-3; 10 bases agree with TRBD2. Per the germline V gene, CDR1 is DFQATT and CDR2 is SNEGSKA (reference sequence). V shed 3 bases, J shed 10 bases, and the junction held 19 bases outside the gene matches. The CDR3 is 17 residues long. The CDR3 spells CSASKAGTSASGDSQYF. The CDR3 region has the DNA TGCAGTGCTAGTAAGGCCGGGACTAGCGCCTCGGGTGATTCGCAGTATTTT.

This clonotype has a handful of counts. The J gene is TRBJ2-5, the V gene TRBV30; possible D gene TRBD1, 5 bases. This CDR3 spans 12 amino acids. The germline V and J ends were trimmed by 0 bases and 4 bases, with 6 bases remaining between them. Germline CDR1 reads GTSNPN; CDR2 reads SVGIG (reference sequence). CDR3 sequence reads: CAWSVRGETQYF. The CDR3 region has the DNA TGTGCCTGGAGTGTAAGGGGAGAGACCCAGTACTTC. Full variable domain (missing parts from reference TRBV30 and TRBJ2-5): SQTIHQWPATLVQPVGSPLSLECTVEGTSNPNLYWYRQAAGRGLQLLFYSVGIGQISSEVPQNLSASRPQDRQFILSSKKLLLSDSGFYLCAWSVRGETQYFGPGTRLLVL.

V gene TRBV6-2 or TRBV6-3 combines with J gene TRBJ1-2; D possibly corresponds to TRBD1 (5 bases). The germline V and J ends were trimmed by 6 bases and 7 bases, with 12 bases remaining between them. This CDR3 spans 12 amino acids. Per the germline V gene, CDR1 is MNHEY and CDR2 is SVGEGT. Here the CDR3 DNA reads TGTGCCAGCAGGCCCAGGGAAGCTGGCTACACCTTC. Translating it yields CASRPREAGYTF.

The J gene is TRBJ1-2, the V gene TRBV6-5; D ambiguous. Germline loops: CDR1 MNHEY, CDR2 SVGAGI. The V and J ends lost 1 base and 5 bases respectively, with 14 bases between them. The CDR3 is made up of 15 amino acids. CDR3 residues: CASSYWESSGYGYTF. In DNA, the CDR3 is TGTGCCAGCAGTTACTGGGAGTCGTCGGGGTATGGCTACACCTTC.

This sequence joins TRBV29-1 and TRBJ2-1, with D possibly being TRBD2 (6 bases). V lost 6 bases and J lost 2, with 11 bases in between. Germline assignment: CDR1 SQVTM and CDR2 ANQGSEA. The CDR3 consists of 13 residues. In DNA form, the CDR3 reads TGCAGCGTGGGGACTGAGGCCTACAATGAGCAGTTCTTC. It yields the protein CSVGTEAYNEQFF.

The chain is built from TRBV7-9 and TRBJ2-4, with D tentatively TRBD2 (6 bases). The DNA end lines up better with TRBJ2-7; the J call may be wrong. Germline CDR1 reads SEHNR; CDR2 reads FQNEAQ (reference sequence). The CDR3 has 15 amino acids. The CDR3 loop is CASSFSGDGSYEQYF. For the CDR3, the DNA is TGTGCCAGCAGTTTTTCGGGGGACGGGAGCTACGAGCAGTACTTC.

This chain joins TRBV10-3 and TRBJ1-2; 7 bases are a match to TRBD1. There are 14 residues in the CDR3. Germline CDR1 ENHRY, CDR2 SYGVKD. V lost 2 bases and J lost 10; bases outside the gene matches: 10. This CDR3 reads CAISEGTAVGTYTF. In nucleotides, the CDR3 is TGTGCCATCAGTGAGGGGACAGCGGTGGGGACCTACACCTTC.

On this clonotype itself: At one of its ends the junction is not consistent with the germline gene, which may arise from a read error. V usage is TRBV2 and J usage is TRBJ1-1, with D perhaps matching TRBD1 (5 bases). The CDR3 totals 12 residues. Germline-derived CDR1 and CDR2 are SNHLY and FYNNEI. CDR3 DNA sequence: TGTGCCAACAGTGAAGCGGGGGTAGGGGCTTTCTTT. It specifies CANSEAGVGAFF.

This clonotype has just a few counts. The CDR3 DNA reads TGCAGCGGGCGGGACGAGGGGAATGAGCAGTTCTTC. Protein product: CSGRDEGNEQFF. The gene calls are TRBV29-1 and TRBJ2-1; maybe TRBD2 (6 bases). Germline CDR1 is SQVTM and CDR2 is ANQGSEA. The CDR3 totals 12 residues. Trimming left V 7 bases short and J 7 bases short, with 14 bases between.

The rearrangement uses TRBV7-8 and TRBJ2-5; TRBD1 aligns across 7 bases. Looked up from germline, CDR1 is SGHVS and CDR2 is FQNEAQ. The CDR3 totals 15 residues. The J segment lost 1 base and the V segment lost 4 bases, leaving 6 bases of the junction unmatched. Written as DNA, the CDR3 is TGTGCCAGCAGCTCTCTCAGGGGGATCCAAGAGACCCAGTACTTC. It yields the protein CASSSLRGIQETQYF.

This rearrangement joins TRBV28 to TRBJ1-2, with TRBD1 as a possible D gene (6 bases). Per germline, CDR1 MDHEN and CDR2 SYDVKM. CDR3 length: 15 residues. Deletions cut 6 bases from V and 9 bases from J, with 23 bases between. The CDR3 protein is CASSPLDRLVRSYTF. In DNA form, the CDR3 reads TGTGCCAGCAGCCCCCTCGACAGGCTAGTTCGTAGCTACACCTTC.

This chain connects TRBV19 to TRBJ1-2; D remains ambiguous. Germline V gene data show CDR1 as LNHDA and CDR2 as SQIVND (reference sequence). The V and J ends lost 5 bases and 2 bases respectively, with 12 bases between them. This CDR3 contains 14 residues. The DNA for the CDR3 is TGTGCCAGTAGTCACGAGACACCCAACTATGGCTACACCTTC. The encoded protein is CASSHETPNYGYTF.

The sample holds a few counts of this clonotype. This rearrangement joins TRBV7-9 to TRBJ2-1, with a weak D call TRBD1 (5 bases). Germline V gene sequence: CDR1 SEHNR, CDR2 FQNEAQ (reference sequence). This CDR3 has 15 residues. Trimming removed 5 bases at V and 4 bases at J, with 15 bases between. CDR3 loop: CASSPKVGDYNEQFF. DNA of the CDR3: TGTGCCAGCAGCCCCAAAGTAGGGGATTACAATGAGCAGTTCTTC. Together with reference TRBV7-9 and TRBJ2-1, the CDR3 gives the full variable domain: DTGVSQNPRHKITKRGQNVTFRCDPISEHNRLYWYRQTLGQGPEFLTYFQNEAQLEKSRLLSDRFSAERPKGSFSTLEIQRTEQGDSAMYLCASSPKVGDYNEQFFGPGTRLTVL.

The chain employs TRBV12-3 or TRBV12-4 and TRBJ2-4; TRBD2 agrees at 8 bases. The tail of the sequence fits TRBJ2-7 better, so the J call may be wrong. The CDR3 loop spans 16 amino acids. CDR3 protein: CASSLVGGGSTYEQYF. CDR3 bases: TGTGCCAGCAGTTTAGTAGGCGGGGGGTCGACCTACGAGCAGTACTTC.

The rearrangement links TRBV5-1 to TRBJ2-1, with TRBD1 matching over 10 bases. V was clipped by 4 bases and J by 8 bases; unmatched bases: 9. Germline assignment: CDR1 SGHRS and CDR2 YFSETQ. The CDR3 spans 15 residues. The CDR3 reads CASSPWTGGMDEQFF. CDR3 DNA sequence: TGCGCCAGCAGCCCCTGGACAGGGGGTATGGATGAGCAGTTCTTC.

This clonotype was found a few times. The J gene is TRBJ2-7, the V gene TRBV29-1; tentative D call: TRBD2 (5 bases). In germline, CDR1 is SQVTM, CDR2 ANQGSEA. This CDR3 is built from 16 residues. The V gene lost 1 base and the J gene lost 2 bases, with 18 bases spanning the gap. The CDR3 sequence: CSVEGTAKGETYEQYF. CDR3 coding DNA: TGCAGCGTTGAAGGCACGGCGAAGGGAGAAACCTACGAGCAGTACTTC.

The chain recombines TRBV6-2 or TRBV6-3 with TRBJ2-7; tentative D call: TRBD1 (5 bases). In germline, CDR1 is MNHEY, CDR2 SVGEGT. Between the trimmed V and J ends, which lost 5 bases and 6 bases, there was a span of 11 bases. The CDR3 spans 12 residues. The CDR3 reads CASSTRATEQYF. The CDR3, as DNA: TGTGCCAGCAGTACCAGGGCAACCGAGCAGTACTTC.

The CDR3 sequence: CASSVVGNGGQYF. The CDR3 DNA is TGTGCCAGCAGCGTAGTGGGTAATGGGGGGCAGTATTTT. This sequence joins TRBV9 and TRBJ2-3, with D tentatively TRBD1 or TRBD2 (5 bases each). The germline V gene encodes CDR1 SGDLS and CDR2 YYNGEE. The CDR3 totals 13 residues. The ends were cut back, 0 bases at V and 11 bases at J, with 13 bases in the middle.

In this sample, this clonotype turned up a few times. The chain combines TRBV20-1 with TRBJ1-2, with no clear D. This CDR3 comprises 15 residues. V dropped 5 bases and J dropped 4 bases, with 20 bases sitting between them. Germline CDR1 is DFQATT and CDR2 is SNEGSKA (reference sequence). DNA of the CDR3: TGCAGTGCTCTTAGGACTCCCGAACGTGTCTATGGCTACACCTTC. The encoded protein is CSALRTPERVYGYTF.

The V gene is TRBV5-1, the J gene TRBJ2-7; weak D call: TRBD2 (5 bases). Trimming removed 1 base from V and 6 bases from J, with 11 bases in between. From germline, CDR1 is SGHRS and CDR2 YFSETQ. The CDR3 runs 13 residues. The CDR3 coding sequence is TGCGCCAGCAGCTTGCGAGGGCCTTCCGAGCAGTACTTC. It yields the protein CASSLRGPSEQYF.